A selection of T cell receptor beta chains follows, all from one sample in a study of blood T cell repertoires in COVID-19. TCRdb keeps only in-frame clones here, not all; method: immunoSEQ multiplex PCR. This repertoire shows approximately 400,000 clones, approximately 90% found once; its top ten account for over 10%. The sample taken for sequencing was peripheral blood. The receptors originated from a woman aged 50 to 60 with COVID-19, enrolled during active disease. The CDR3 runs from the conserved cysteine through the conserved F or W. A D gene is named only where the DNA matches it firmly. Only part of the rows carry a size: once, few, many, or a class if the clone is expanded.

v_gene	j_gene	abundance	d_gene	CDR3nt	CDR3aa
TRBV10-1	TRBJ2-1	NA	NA	TGCGCCAGCAGTGAAGAGCGGGGGACAGGGAATGAGCAGTTCTTC	CASSEERGTGNEQFF
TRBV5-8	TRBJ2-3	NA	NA	TGTGCCAGCAGCTTGGGTGTTTATACAGATACGCAGTATTTT	CASSLGVYTDTQYF
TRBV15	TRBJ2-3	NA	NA	TGTGCCACCAGCAGAGATAATACAGGCGGAGATACGCAGTATTTT	CATSRDNTGGDTQYF
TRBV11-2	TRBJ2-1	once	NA	TGTGCCAGCAGCTTAGATGGGGCCCGGGAGCAGTTCTTC	CASSLDGAREQFF
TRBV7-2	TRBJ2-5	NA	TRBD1	TGTGCCAGCAGCGCGCGACAGGGGCCCCCCCAAGAGACCCAGTACTTC	CASSARQGPPQETQYF
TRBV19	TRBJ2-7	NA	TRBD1	TGTGCCAGTAGCCCCCGACAGGGCGCCTACGAGCAGTACTTC	CASSPRQGAYEQYF
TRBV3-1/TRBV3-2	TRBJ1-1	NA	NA	TGTGCCAGCAGCCAAGGTCGAGGACTTGAAGCTTTCTTT	CASSQGRGLEAFF
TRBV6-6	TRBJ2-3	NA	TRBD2	TGTGCCAGCAGTTTTCTTGGCGGGGGGAGAGATACGCAGTATTTT	CASSFLGGGRDTQYF
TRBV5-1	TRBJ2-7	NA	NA	TGCGCCAGCAGCTGGGGGACAATTTCCTACGAGCAGTACTTC	CASSWGTISYEQYF
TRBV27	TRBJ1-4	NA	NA	TGTGCCAGCAGTTCTAACTCTGAAAAACTGTTTTTT	CASSSNSEKLFF
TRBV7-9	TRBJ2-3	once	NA	TGTGCCAGCAGCTTAGCGGGCCAGGCATCCGAGTATTTT	CASSLAGQASEYF
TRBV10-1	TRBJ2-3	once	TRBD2	TGCGCCAGCAGTCGGACTAGCGGAGATACGCAGTATTTT	CASSRTSGDTQYF